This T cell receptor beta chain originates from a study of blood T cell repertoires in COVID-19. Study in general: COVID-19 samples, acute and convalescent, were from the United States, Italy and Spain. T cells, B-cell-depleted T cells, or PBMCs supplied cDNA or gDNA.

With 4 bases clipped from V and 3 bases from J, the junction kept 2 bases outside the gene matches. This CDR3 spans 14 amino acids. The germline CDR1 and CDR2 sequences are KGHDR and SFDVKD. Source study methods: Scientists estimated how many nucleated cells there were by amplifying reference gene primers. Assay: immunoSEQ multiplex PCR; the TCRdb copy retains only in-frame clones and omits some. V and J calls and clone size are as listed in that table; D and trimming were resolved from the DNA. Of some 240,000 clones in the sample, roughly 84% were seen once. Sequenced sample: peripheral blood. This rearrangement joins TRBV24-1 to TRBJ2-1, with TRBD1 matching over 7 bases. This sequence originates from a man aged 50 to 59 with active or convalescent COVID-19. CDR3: CATSETGYYNEQFF. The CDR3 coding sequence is TGTGCCACCAGTGAGACAGGGTACTACAATGAGCAGTTCTTC.